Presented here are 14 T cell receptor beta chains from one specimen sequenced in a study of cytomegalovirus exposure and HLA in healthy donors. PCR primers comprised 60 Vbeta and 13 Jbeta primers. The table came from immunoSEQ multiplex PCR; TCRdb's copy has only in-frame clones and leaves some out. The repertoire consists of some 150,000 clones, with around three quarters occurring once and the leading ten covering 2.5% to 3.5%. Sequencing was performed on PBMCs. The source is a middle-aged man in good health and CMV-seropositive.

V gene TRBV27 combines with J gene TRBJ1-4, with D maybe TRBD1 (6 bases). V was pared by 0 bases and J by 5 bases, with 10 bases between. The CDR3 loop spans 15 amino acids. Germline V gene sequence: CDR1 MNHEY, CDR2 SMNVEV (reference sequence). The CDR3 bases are TGTGCCAGCAGTTTATCGTGGGGGACAAATGAAAAACTGTTTTTT. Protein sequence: CASSLSWGTNEKLFF.

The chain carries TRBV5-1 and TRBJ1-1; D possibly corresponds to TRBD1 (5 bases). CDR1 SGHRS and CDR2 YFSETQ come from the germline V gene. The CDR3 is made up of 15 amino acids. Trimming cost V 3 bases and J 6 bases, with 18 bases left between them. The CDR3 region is CASSSRDSSSAEAFF. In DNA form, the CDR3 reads TGCGCCAGCAGCTCCCGGGACTCCTCGAGCGCTGAAGCTTTCTTT.

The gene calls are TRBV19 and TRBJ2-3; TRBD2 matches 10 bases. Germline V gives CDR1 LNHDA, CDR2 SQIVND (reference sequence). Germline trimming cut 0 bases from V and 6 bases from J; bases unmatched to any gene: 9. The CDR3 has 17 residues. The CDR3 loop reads CASSIDPSGRASDTQYF. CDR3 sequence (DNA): TGTGCCAGTAGTATAGATCCCAGCGGGAGGGCATCGGATACGCAGTATTTT.

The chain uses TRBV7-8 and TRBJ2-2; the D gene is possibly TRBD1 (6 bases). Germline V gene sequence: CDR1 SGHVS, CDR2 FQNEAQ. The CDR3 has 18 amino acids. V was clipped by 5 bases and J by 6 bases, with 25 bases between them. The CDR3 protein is CASSQTQQGTSDAGELFF. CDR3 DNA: TGTGCCAGCAGCCAAACCCAGCAGGGGACCAGCGACGCCGGGGAGCTGTTTTTT.

The CDR3 bases are TGTGCCAGCAGCTTAGAGCAGGGGATAACTGAAGCTTTCTTT. Its translation: CASSLEQGITEAFF. The chain recombines TRBV7-2 with TRBJ1-1; TRBD1 is a possible D gene (6 bases). Trimming pared 1 base from V and 5 bases from J, leaving 11 bases between. The CDR3 consists of 14 residues. CDR1 is SGHTA, CDR2 FQGNSA, per germline.

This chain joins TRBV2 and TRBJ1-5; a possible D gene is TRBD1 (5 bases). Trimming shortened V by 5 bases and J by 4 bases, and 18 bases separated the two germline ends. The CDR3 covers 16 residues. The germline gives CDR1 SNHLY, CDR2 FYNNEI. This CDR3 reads CASSPRTQTGNQPQHF. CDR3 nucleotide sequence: TGTGCCAGCAGTCCCAGGACACAAACCGGAAATCAGCCCCAGCATTTT. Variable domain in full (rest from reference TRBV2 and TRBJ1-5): EPEVTQTPSHQVTQMGQEVILRCVPISNHLYFYWYRQILGQKVEFLVSFYNNEISEKSEIFDDQFSVERPDGSNFTLKIRSTKLEDSAMYFCASSPRTQTGNQPQHFGDGTRLSIL.

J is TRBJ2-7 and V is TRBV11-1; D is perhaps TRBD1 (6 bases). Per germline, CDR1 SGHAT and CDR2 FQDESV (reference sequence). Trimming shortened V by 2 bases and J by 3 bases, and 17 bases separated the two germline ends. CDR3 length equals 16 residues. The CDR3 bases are TGTGCCAGCAGCTTACCCCAAACAGGGCTGGGCTACGAGCAGTACTTC. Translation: CASSLPQTGLGYEQYF. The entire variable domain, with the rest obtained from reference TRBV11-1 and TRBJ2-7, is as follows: EAEVAQSPRYKITEKSQAVAFWCDPISGHATLYWYRQILGQGPELLVQFQDESVVDDSQLPKDRFSAERLKGVDSTLKIQPAELGDSAMYLCASSLPQTGLGYEQYFGPGTRLTVT.

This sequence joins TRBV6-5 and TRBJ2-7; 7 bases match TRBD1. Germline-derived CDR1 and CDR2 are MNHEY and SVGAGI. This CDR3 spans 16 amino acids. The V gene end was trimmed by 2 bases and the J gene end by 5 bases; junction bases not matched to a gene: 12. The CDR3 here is CASSYTGVPLLHEQYF. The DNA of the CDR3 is TGTGCCAGCAGTTACACAGGGGTCCCCTTATTACACGAGCAGTACTTC.

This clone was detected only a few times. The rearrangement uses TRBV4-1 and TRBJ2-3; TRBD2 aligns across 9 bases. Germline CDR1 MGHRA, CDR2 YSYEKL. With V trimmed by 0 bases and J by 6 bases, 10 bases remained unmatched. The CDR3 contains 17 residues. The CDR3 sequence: CASSQDWVAGESDTQYF. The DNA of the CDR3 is TGCGCCAGCAGCCAAGATTGGGTAGCGGGAGAATCTGATACGCAGTATTTT.

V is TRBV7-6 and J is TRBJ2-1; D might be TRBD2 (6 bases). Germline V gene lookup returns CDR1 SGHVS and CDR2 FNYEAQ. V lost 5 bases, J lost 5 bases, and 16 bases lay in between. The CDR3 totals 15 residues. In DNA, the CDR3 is TGTGCCAGCAGCCCTAGACTAGGAGGCCACAATGAGCAGTTCTTC. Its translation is CASSPRLGGHNEQFF.

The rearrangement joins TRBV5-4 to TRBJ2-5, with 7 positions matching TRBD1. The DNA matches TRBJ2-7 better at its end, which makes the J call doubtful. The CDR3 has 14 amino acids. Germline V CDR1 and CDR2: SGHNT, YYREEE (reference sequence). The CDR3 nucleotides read TGTGCCAGCAGCCCTGGGACAGTAACCTACGAGCAGTACTTC. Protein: CASSPGTVTYEQYF.

In DNA form, the CDR3 reads TGTGCCTGGAGCCCCGGACTAGCGGGAGGCCAAAGGAGCTCCTACGAGCAGTACTTC. Residues: CAWSPGLAGGQRSSYEQYF. The rearrangement joins TRBV30 to TRBJ2-7; 14 positions agree with TRBD2. Trimming cost V 3 bases and J 0 bases; bases outside gene matches: 13. The CDR3 consists of 19 residues. CDR1 and CDR2 (germline): GTSNPN, SVGIG (reference sequence).

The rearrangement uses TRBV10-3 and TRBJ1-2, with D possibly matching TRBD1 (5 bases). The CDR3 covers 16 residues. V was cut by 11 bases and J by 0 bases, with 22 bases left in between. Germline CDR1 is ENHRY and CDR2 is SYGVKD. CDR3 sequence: CAHATDRQTPNYGYTF. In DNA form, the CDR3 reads TGTGCCCACGCGACCGACAGACAGACACCTAACTATGGCTACACCTTC.

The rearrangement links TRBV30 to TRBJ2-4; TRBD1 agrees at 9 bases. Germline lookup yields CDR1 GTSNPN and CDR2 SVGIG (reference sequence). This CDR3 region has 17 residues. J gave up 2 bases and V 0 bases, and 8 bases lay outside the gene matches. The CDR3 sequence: CAWSVREQGATKNIQYF. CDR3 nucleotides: TGTGCCTGGAGTGTACGGGAACAGGGGGCAACCAAAAACATTCAGTACTTC.